One and the same sample provided the 8 T cell receptor beta chains below, sequenced in a study of molecular identifiers for immune sequencing clone quantification. From the PCR reads, TCRdb called clonotypes with MiXCR, one entry per CDR3 protein. In the table there are hundreds of thousands of distinct CDR3 sequences, just under 20% of which are singletons. Sequenced input: naive CD8+ T cells from blood, with Jurkat cell RNA spiked in. Subset specified: FACS-sorted CD8+CD4-CCR7+CD45RA+ naive T cells. These receptors came from a human donor in good health. Some libraries in this study had Jurkat cell RNA spiked in.

Of note for this clonotype: The junction differs from germline at one of its ends, possibly a read error. The chain combines TRBV6-5 with TRBJ1-1; possibly TRBD1 for D (6 bases). The V gene's germline CDR1 is MNHEY and CDR2 SVGAGI. The CDR3 runs to 16 residues. The CDR3 loop is CASSIGPLRGNTEASF. For the CDR3, the DNA is TGTGCCAGCTCGATCGGCCCTCTAAGGGGGAACACTGAAGCTTCCTTT.

This clonotype was seen many times. This chain connects TRBV6-2 or TRBV6-3 to TRBJ2-3; 8 nucleotides agree with TRBD2. Trimming at V came to 2 bases and at J to 1 base, leaving 5 bases not matched to a gene. The V gene's germline CDR1 is MNHEY and CDR2 SVGEGT. The CDR3 covers 16 residues. CDR3 sequence: CASSYVAGIRTDTQYF. CDR3 coding DNA: TGTGCCAGCAGTTACGTAGCGGGAATTCGCACAGATACGCAGTATTTT.

This clonotype appeared a few times. A read error may explain this, as a much larger clone is one base away. V gene TRBV5-1 combines with J gene TRBJ2-2, with 9 bases that match TRBD2. Germline CDR1 is SGHRS and CDR2 is YFSETQ. The CDR3 contains 18 residues. The CDR3 region is CASSWVSSGISNTGGLFF. The CDR3, as DNA: TGCGCCAGCAGCTGGGTGTCTAGCGGGATTTCGAACACCGGGGGGCTGTTTTTT.

This clonotype was detected a few times. The chain employs TRBV5-5 and TRBJ2-5; D may be TRBD1 (6 bases). This CDR3 spans 14 amino acids. Germline V gives CDR1 SGHKS, CDR2 YYEKEE (reference sequence). V dropped 2 bases and J dropped 2 bases, with 10 bases sitting between them. The CDR3, as DNA: TGTGCCAGCAGCTTCGGACAGAGACAAGAGACCCAGTACTTC. Translated: CASSFGQRQETQYF.

This clonotype was recorded at least ten times. The chain couples TRBV20-1 to TRBJ2-5; D is undetermined. Germline CDR1 reads DFQATT; CDR2 reads SNEGSKA (reference sequence). V was pared by 0 bases and J by 0 bases, with 17 bases between. The CDR3 loop spans 17 amino acids. In DNA, the CDR3 is TGCAGTGCTAGAGATAGGCCTAAGACAAAGTACCAAGAGACCCAGTACTTC. Translation gives CSARDRPKTKYQETQYF.

This clonotype was seen many times. The rearrangement joins TRBV23-1 to TRBJ2-4; D is unclear. TRBV23-1 is an ORF, and what it does is uncertain. The CDR3 is 20 amino acids. Deletions cut 0 bases from V and 0 bases from J, with 21 bases between. In DNA, the CDR3 is TGCGCCAGCAGTCAATCCCCTCAGAGAGTGCCCAGTGTAGCCAAAAACATTCAGTACTTC. It specifies CASSQSPQRVPSVAKNIQYF.

This clonotype was recorded a few times. The chain employs TRBV4-3 and TRBJ2-7, with D hard to call. This CDR3 comprises 13 residues. The V end was cut by 0 bases, the J end by 4 bases, with 7 bases between. Per the germline V gene, CDR1 is LGHNA and CDR2 is YSLEER. CDR3 sequence reads: CASSQDTRYEQYF. CDR3 DNA sequence: TGCGCCAGCAGCCAAGATACCCGTTACGAGCAGTACTTC.

This clonotype has more than one count but fewer than ten. The V and J genes are TRBV7-6 and TRBJ2-2; 11 nucleotides agree with TRBD1. The V gene end was trimmed by 6 bases and the J gene end by 7 bases; junction bases not matched to a gene: 7. Germline loops: CDR1 SGHVS, CDR2 FNYEAQ. The CDR3 totals 15 residues. The DNA for the CDR3 is TGTGCCAGCAGTACGGGGACAGGGGGGATCGGGGAGCTGTTTTTT. The encoded protein is CASSTGTGGIGELFF.